What follows are 29 T cell receptor beta chains derived from one specimen sequenced in a study of cytomegalovirus exposure and HLA in healthy donors. Sequencing used immunoSEQ multiplex PCR; TCRdb keeps in-frame clones, though not all of them. Altogether more than 70,000 clones are present, 90% to 96% being singletons, with the ten largest covering about 1.6%. What was sequenced was PBMCs. The receptors stem from a man younger than 35 in good health and CMV-seropositive.

The chain employs TRBV4-2 and TRBJ2-7; 7 bases line up with TRBD2. Trimming at V came to 4 bases and at J to 6 bases, leaving 12 bases not matched to a gene. The CDR3 length is 15 residues. Germline CDR1 reads LGHNA; CDR2 reads YNFKEQ. The CDR3 DNA follows: TGTGCCAGCAGCCTCGGGGAGACTAGCAGAAGCGAGCAGTACTTC. It encodes CASSLGETSRSEQYF.

The chain uses TRBV18 and TRBJ2-7, with D perhaps matching TRBD2 (6 bases). Trimming removed 3 bases at V and 4 bases at J, with 13 bases between. The germline V gene encodes CDR1 KGHSH and CDR2 LQKENI. The CDR3 runs to 14 residues. CDR3 in DNA: TGTGCCAGCTCACCGGGGAGGACCCCTTACGAGCAGTACTTC. It yields the protein CASSPGRTPYEQYF.

The V call is TRBV29-1, the J call TRBJ2-1; the D gene is possibly TRBD1 (5 bases). Trimming took off 0 bases at V and 0 bases at J, with 18 bases between the two ends. Germline CDR1 reads SQVTM; CDR2 reads ANQGSEA. This CDR3 comprises 18 residues. CDR3 sequence (DNA): TGCAGCGTTGAAGATACCGTCTTCAGGGCCCCCTCCTACAATGAGCAGTTCTTC. It specifies CSVEDTVFRAPSYNEQFF.

This clone showed up just once. CDR3 loop: CASSQEGTSSYEQYF. In DNA form, the CDR3 reads TGCGCCAGCAGCCAAGAAGGTACTAGCTCCTACGAGCAGTACTTC. The chain uses TRBV4-1 and TRBJ2-7; maybe TRBD2 (5 bases). CDR3 length equals 15 residues. Trimming cost V 0 bases and J 0 bases, with 9 bases left between them. Looked up from germline, CDR1 is MGHRA and CDR2 is YSYEKL.

CDR3 loop: CASSQETGLAGSYEQYF. The CDR3 DNA is TGCGCCAGCAGCCAAGAAACGGGACTAGCGGGGTCGTACGAGCAGTACTTC. The chain uses TRBV4-1 and TRBJ2-7, with 13 bases lining up with TRBD2. V trimming: 0 bases; J trimming: 4 bases; junction bases outside the gene matches: 6. This CDR3 contains 17 residues. Germline loops: CDR1 MGHRA, CDR2 YSYEKL.

The chain is built from TRBV4-1 and TRBJ2-7, with 8 bases matching TRBD2. Germline CDR1 reads MGHRA; CDR2 reads YSYEKL. The ends lost 4 bases at V and 4 bases at J; junction bases unmatched: 3. There are 13 residues in the CDR3. DNA for the CDR3: TGCGCCAGCAGCCCAGGCGGGAGGTACGAGCAGTACTTC. It encodes CASSPGGRYEQYF.

The chain employs TRBV10-2 and TRBJ2-7; D gene ambiguous. The germline V gene has CDR1 WSHSY and CDR2 SAAADI. The length of the CDR3 is 11 residues. Trimming stripped 3 bases from V and 3 bases from J, with 3 bases between. CDR3 amino acids: CASSDLYEQYF. The DNA of the CDR3 is TGCGCCAGCAGTGACCTCTACGAGCAGTACTTC.

The rearrangement links TRBV7-3 to TRBJ2-3; D might be TRBD2 (6 bases). Trimming removed 3 bases at V and 3 bases at J, with 10 bases between. This CDR3 is 14 amino acids long. Germline V CDR1 and CDR2: SGHTA, FQGTGA. The CDR3 DNA is TGTGCCAGCAGCTTTGGGGGGAGGACAGATACGCAGTATTTT. Translated, it gives CASSFGGRTDTQYF.

This chain links TRBV14 with TRBJ2-3; D perhaps matches TRBD2 (6 bases). Germline CDR1 is SGHDN and CDR2 is FVKESK. The CDR3 has 16 amino acids. V lost 0 bases, J lost 4 bases, and 14 bases lay in between. DNA of the CDR3: TGTGCCAGCAGCCAAGACCCTAGCGTCAGGGCAGATACGCAGTATTTT. It yields the protein CASSQDPSVRADTQYF.

The chain is built from TRBV10-3 and TRBJ1-1, with D uncertain. CDR3 size: 13 residues. The germline V gene encodes CDR1 ENHRY and CDR2 SYGVKD. The V gene lost 8 bases and the J gene lost 4 bases, with 14 bases spanning the gap. Written as DNA, the CDR3 is TGTGCCATCGGCGGGAGCGGCGGCACTGAAGCTTTCTTT. This gives the protein CAIGGSGGTEAFF.

The V gene is TRBV21-1, the J gene TRBJ2-1; the table's D call TRBD2 went unverified against the DNA. TRBV21-1 represents a pseudogene. The CDR3 spans 14 residues. The CDR3 region has the DNA TGTGCCAGCATCCCTAGCGGGAGGGTCAATGAGCAGTTCTTC. Its protein product is CASIPSGRVNEQFF.

The chain is built from TRBV27 and TRBJ1-1, with TRBD1 identical over 10 bases. CDR3 size: 16 residues. V lost 6 bases and J lost 6; bases outside the gene matches: 13. Germline CDR1 reads MNHEY; CDR2 reads SMNVEV (reference sequence). The CDR3 spells CASRTPGQGIFSEAFF. CDR3 nucleotides: TGTGCCAGCAGGACGCCGGGACAGGGGATTTTCTCTGAAGCTTTCTTT.

V is TRBV14 and J is TRBJ2-2, with 7 bases fitting TRBD2. The CDR3 is 15 amino acids. V was clipped by 0 bases and J by 4 bases; unmatched bases: 2. Germline CDR1 is SGHDN and CDR2 is FVKESK. The CDR3 protein is CASSQDGGITGELFF. In nucleotides, the CDR3 is TGTGCCAGCAGCCAAGACGGGGGGATCACCGGGGAGCTGTTTTTT.

V usage is TRBV6-1 and J usage is TRBJ2-5; 10 bases agree with TRBD1. Per the germline V gene, CDR1 is MNHNS and CDR2 is SASEGT. The CDR3 totals 15 residues. The J segment lost 4 bases and the V segment lost 2 bases, leaving 4 bases of the junction unmatched. CDR3: CASSETTGGIETQYF. The CDR3 DNA sequence: TGTGCCAGCAGTGAAACGACAGGGGGCATAGAGACCCAGTACTTC.

This clone was found once. The V gene is TRBV10-1, the J gene TRBJ2-1; TRBD1 might be the D (5 bases). This CDR3 spans 15 amino acids. Germline CDR1 reads WNHNN; CDR2 reads SYGVQD (reference sequence). Trimming stripped 2 bases from V and 11 bases from J, with 19 bases between. The CDR3 DNA reads as TGCGCCAGCAGTGAGAGGGGCGCAGGGTCTTATAAGCAGTTCTTC. Its translation is CASSERGAGSYKQFF.

V usage is TRBV28 and J usage is TRBJ1-5; TRBD1 agrees at 11 bases. Trimming at V came to 6 bases and at J to 0 bases, leaving 10 bases not matched to a gene. Germline loops: CDR1 MDHEN, CDR2 SYDVKM. CDR3 size: 18 residues. The CDR3 DNA reads as TGTGCCAGCAGAACGGACAGGGGGCAGCTTTATAGCAATCAGCCCCAGCATTTT. Amino acids: CASRTDRGQLYSNQPQHF.

The chain uses TRBV11-2 and TRBJ2-7; D perhaps matches TRBD1 (5 bases). Trimming removed 5 bases at V and 5 bases at J, with 10 bases between. This CDR3 contains 12 residues. In germline, CDR1 is SGHAT, CDR2 FQNNGV. The CDR3 DNA reads TGTGCCAGCAGCCTGAAAGGGGACGAGCAGTACTTC. As protein: CASSLKGDEQYF.

The V call is TRBV27, the J call TRBJ2-7, with D possibly TRBD1 on 5 matching bases. This CDR3 spans 14 amino acids. CDR1 is MNHEY and CDR2 is SMNVEV in the germline V gene (reference sequence). V lost 3 bases to trimming and J lost 2 bases, with 11 bases between them. The CDR3 nucleotides read TGTGCCAGCAGTTTCGCAGGGTACGCCTACGAGCAGTACTTC. Amino acid sequence: CASSFAGYAYEQYF.

This chain uses TRBV7-9 with TRBJ1-1; a weak D match, TRBD1 (6 bases). The V gene's germline CDR1 is SEHNR and CDR2 FQNEAQ (reference sequence). V gave up 5 bases and J gave up 1 base, with 11 bases separating them. This CDR3 has 14 residues. The DNA of the CDR3 is TGTGCCAGCAGCCCCCAGGACAGGAACACTGAAGCTTTCTTT. Protein: CASSPQDRNTEAFF.

The chain carries TRBV29-1 and TRBJ1-2, with a weak D call TRBD1 (6 bases). The germline gives CDR1 SQVTM, CDR2 ANQGSEA. V lost 3 bases to trimming and J lost 0 bases, with 14 bases between them. This CDR3 is 15 amino acids long. This CDR3 is CSVDFGRGANYGYTF. CDR3 coding DNA: TGCAGCGTTGATTTCGGCAGGGGAGCTAACTATGGCTACACCTTC.

The chain uses TRBV6-5 and TRBJ2-2, with TRBD1 matching over 8 bases. From germline, CDR1 is MNHEY and CDR2 SVGAGI. The CDR3 is 15 amino acids. Trimming cost V 4 bases and J 4 bases; bases outside gene matches: 5. CDR3 sequence reads: CASSLDRGATGELFF. The CDR3 DNA sequence: TGTGCCAGCAGTTTAGACAGGGGAGCCACCGGGGAGCTGTTTTTT.

The chain recombines TRBV18 with TRBJ2-7; 8 nucleotides align to TRBD1. The germline CDR1 and CDR2 sequences are KGHSH and LQKENI. The CDR3 totals 14 residues. The V and J ends lost 0 bases and 6 bases, in that order; junction bases with no gene match: 4. The CDR3 coding sequence is TGTGCCAGCTCACCACCCGGACAGGGAGCCGAGCAGTACTTC. Its translation is CASSPPGQGAEQYF.

This clone was counted a single time. V and J are TRBV27 and TRBJ2-7; possible D gene TRBD1, 6 bases. CDR3 length: 14 residues. Germline V gives CDR1 MNHEY, CDR2 SMNVEV (reference sequence). Deletions cut 2 bases from V and 2 bases from J, with 10 bases between. CDR3 coding DNA: TGTGCCAGCAGTTTAAGGGGGTCCCCCTACGAGCAGTACTTC. Translation: CASSLRGSPYEQYF.

The CDR3 loop reads CASRDRGLNYGYTF. In DNA form, the CDR3 reads TGTGCCAGCAGAGACAGGGGATTGAACTATGGCTACACCTTC. The chain has TRBV5-4 and TRBJ1-2, with TRBD1 matching over 8 bases. The CDR3 runs to 14 residues. V lost 5 bases to trimming and J lost 2 bases; unmatched junction nucleotides: 5. CDR1 and CDR2 (germline): SGHNT, YYREEE (reference sequence). The full variable domain, completed using reference TRBV5-4 and TRBJ1-2, is ETGVTQSPTHLIKTRGQQVTLRCSSQSGHNTVSWYQQALGQGPQFIFQYYREEENGRGNFPPRFSGLQFPNYSSELNVNALELDDSALYLCASRDRGLNYGYTFGSGTRLTVV.

This chain links TRBV5-6 with TRBJ2-3; a possible D gene is TRBD1 (5 bases). The length of the CDR3 is 14 residues. The germline gives CDR1 SGHDT, CDR2 YYEEEE. Trimming removed 4 bases at V and 2 bases at J, with 11 bases between. This CDR3 reads CASSLGAATDTQYF. CDR3 bases: TGTGCCAGCAGCCTTGGGGCGGCCACAGATACGCAGTATTTT.

V is TRBV27 and J is TRBJ2-3, with a tentative D call TRBD2 (6 bases). CDR3 length: 17 amino acids. Trimming left V 0 bases short and J 10 bases short, with 23 bases between. Germline CDR1 and CDR2: MNHEY and SMNVEV (reference sequence). CDR3 nucleotide sequence: TGTGCCAGCAGTTTATCGGGCGGGGTTGGATATCTCAGTGCGCAGTATTTT. Residues: CASSLSGGVGYLSAQYF.

Written as DNA, the CDR3 is TGCGCCAGCAGCTTGGTATTTAACAATGAGCAGTTCTTC. This translates into CASSLVFNNEQFF. V is TRBV5-1 and J is TRBJ2-1, with D uncertain. Trimming stripped 0 bases from V and 5 bases from J, with 6 bases between. The CDR3 runs to 13 residues. Germline V gene lookup returns CDR1 SGHRS and CDR2 YFSETQ.

The count of this clone is one. The chain couples TRBV9 to TRBJ2-7; 7 nucleotides line up with TRBD1. The length of the CDR3 is 16 residues. V lost 0 bases, J lost 0 bases, and 6 bases stayed unmatched. Germline V gives CDR1 SGDLS, CDR2 YYNGEE. The CDR3 loop is CASSVGEGAGSYEQYF. Written as DNA, the CDR3 is TGTGCCAGCAGCGTAGGCGAGGGGGCGGGCTCCTACGAGCAGTACTTC. Full variable domain (missing parts from reference TRBV9 and TRBJ2-7): DSGVTQTPKHLITATGQRVTLRCSPRSGDLSVYWYQQSLDQGLQFLIQYYNGEERAKGNILERFSAQQFPDLHSELNLSSLELGDSALYFCASSVGEGAGSYEQYFGPGTRLTVT.

The V and J genes are TRBV6-5 and TRBJ2-3; D not certain. V lost 0 bases and J lost 6, with 10 bases in between. CDR3 length equals 14 residues. Germline loops: CDR1 MNHEY, CDR2 SVGAGI. CDR3 bases: TGTGCCAGCAGTTACTCGAATTCCAGGGATACGCAGTATTTT. As protein: CASSYSNSRDTQYF.